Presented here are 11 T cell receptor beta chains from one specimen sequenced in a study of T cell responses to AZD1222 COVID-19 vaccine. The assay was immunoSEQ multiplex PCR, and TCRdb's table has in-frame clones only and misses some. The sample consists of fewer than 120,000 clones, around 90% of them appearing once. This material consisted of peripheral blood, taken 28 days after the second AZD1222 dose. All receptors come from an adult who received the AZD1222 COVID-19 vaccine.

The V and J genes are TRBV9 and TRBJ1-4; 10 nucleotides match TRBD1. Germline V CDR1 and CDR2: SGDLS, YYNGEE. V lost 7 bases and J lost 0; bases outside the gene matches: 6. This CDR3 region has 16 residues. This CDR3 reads CASGRDRGTTNEKLFF. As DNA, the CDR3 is TGTGCCAGCGGGAGGGACAGGGGTACAACTAATGAAAAACTGTTTTTT.

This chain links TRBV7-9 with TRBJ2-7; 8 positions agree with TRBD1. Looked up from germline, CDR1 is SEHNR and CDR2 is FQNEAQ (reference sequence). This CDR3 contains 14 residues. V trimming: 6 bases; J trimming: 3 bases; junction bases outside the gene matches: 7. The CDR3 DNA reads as TGTGCCAGCAGACAAACAGGGGGAATCTACGAGCAGTACTTC. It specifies CASRQTGGIYEQYF.

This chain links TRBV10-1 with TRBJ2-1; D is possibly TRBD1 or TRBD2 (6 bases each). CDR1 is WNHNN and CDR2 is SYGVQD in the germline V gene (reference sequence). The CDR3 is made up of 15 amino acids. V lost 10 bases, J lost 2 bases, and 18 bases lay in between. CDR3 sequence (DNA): TGCGCCAACTCCCGGGGGACAATACCCTACAATGAGCAGTTCTTC. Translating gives CANSRGTIPYNEQFF.

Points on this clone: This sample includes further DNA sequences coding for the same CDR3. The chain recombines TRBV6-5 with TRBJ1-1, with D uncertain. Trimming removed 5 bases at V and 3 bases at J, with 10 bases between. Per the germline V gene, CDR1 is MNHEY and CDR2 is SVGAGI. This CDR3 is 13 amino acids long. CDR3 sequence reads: CASSRIQDTEAFF. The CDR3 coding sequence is TGTGCCAGCAGTAGAATCCAGGACACTGAAGCTTTCTTT.

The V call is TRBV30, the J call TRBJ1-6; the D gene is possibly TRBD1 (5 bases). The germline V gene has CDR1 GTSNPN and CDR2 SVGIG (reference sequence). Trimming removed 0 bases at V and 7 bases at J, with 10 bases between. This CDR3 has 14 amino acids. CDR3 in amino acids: CAWSVGTDNSPLHF. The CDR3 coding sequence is TGTGCCTGGAGTGTAGGGACGGACAATTCACCCCTCCACTTT.

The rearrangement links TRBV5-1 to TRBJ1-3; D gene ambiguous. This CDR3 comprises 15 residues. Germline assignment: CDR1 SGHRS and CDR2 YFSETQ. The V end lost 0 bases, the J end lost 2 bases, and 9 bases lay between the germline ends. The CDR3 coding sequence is TGCGCCAGCAGCTTGGAGCAGAGGCCTGGAAACACCATATATTTT. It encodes CASSLEQRPGNTIYF.

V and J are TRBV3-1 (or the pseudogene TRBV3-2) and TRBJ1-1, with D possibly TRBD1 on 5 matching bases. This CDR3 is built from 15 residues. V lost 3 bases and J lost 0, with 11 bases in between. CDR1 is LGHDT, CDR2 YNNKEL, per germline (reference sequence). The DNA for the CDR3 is TGTGCCAGCAGCCACCCGACGACAGTGAACACTGAAGCTTTCTTT. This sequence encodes CASSHPTTVNTEAFF.

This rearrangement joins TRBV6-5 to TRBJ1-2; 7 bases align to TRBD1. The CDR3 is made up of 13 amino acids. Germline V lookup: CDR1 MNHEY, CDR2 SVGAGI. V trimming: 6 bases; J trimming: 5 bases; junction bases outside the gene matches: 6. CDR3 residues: CASSTQGGYGYTF. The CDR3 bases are TGTGCCAGCAGCACTCAGGGGGGGTATGGCTACACCTTC.

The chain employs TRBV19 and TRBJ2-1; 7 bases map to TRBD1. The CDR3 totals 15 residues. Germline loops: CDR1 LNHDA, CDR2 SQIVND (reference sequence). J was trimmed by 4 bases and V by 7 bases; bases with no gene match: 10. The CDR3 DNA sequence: TGTGCCAGTACCCTCCAGGGGGTGGGTTACAATGAGCAGTTCTTC. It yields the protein CASTLQGVGYNEQFF. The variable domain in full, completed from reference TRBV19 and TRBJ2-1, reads DGGITQSPKYLFRKEGQNVTLSCEQNLNHDAMYWYRQDPGQGLRLIYYSQIVNDFQKGDIAEGYSVSREKKESFPLTVTSAQKNPTAFYLCASTLQGVGYNEQFFGPGTRLTVL.

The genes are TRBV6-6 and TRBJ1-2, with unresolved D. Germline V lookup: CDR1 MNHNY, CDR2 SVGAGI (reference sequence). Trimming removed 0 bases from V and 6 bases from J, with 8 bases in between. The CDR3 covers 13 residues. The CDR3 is CASSYSGWDGYTF. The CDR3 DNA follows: TGTGCCAGCAGTTACTCAGGGTGGGATGGCTACACCTTC.

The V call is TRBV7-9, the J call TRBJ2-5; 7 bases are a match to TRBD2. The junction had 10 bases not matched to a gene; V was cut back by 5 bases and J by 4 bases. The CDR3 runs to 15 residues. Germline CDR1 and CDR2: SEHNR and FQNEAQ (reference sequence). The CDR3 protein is CASSQDMGGVETQYF. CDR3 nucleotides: TGTGCCAGCAGCCAAGACATGGGAGGGGTAGAGACCCAGTACTTC.